This T cell receptor beta chain was recorded in a study of T cell responses to AZD1222 COVID-19 vaccine. The assay was immunoSEQ multiplex PCR, and TCRdb's table has in-frame clones only and misses some. The data contain tens of thousands of clones, around four fifths of them singletons. This CDR3 region has 17 residues. J is TRBJ2-7 and V is TRBV21-1. TRBV21-1 is noted as a pseudogene. The receptor was derived from an adult in good health. This specimen was peripheral blood, taken on day 0 of AZD1222 vaccination. The CDR3 sequence: CASSHPGRGLSSYEQYF. The CDR3 DNA reads TGTGCCAGCAGCCACCCTGGACGGGGCCTTTCCTCCTACGAGCAGTACTTC.